The clone carrying this T cell receptor beta chain was seen a few times. Here immunoSEQ multiplex PCR was the method, and the copy in TCRdb shows in-frame clones only, minus some. The profile covers about 20,000 clones, with around two thirds appearing a single time and about 17% taken by the ten largest. These data come from a study of intratumoral heterogeneity in liver cancer. CDR1 and CDR2 from the germline V gene are SGDLS and YYNGEE. The CDR3 sequence is 13 residues long. The ends were cut back, 0 bases at V and 3 bases at J, with 4 bases in the middle. The source was tumor-adjacent normal tissue, collected before any cancer treatment. The chain joins TRBV9 to TRBJ1-5; D call uncertain. This receptor was identified in a woman between 70 and 85 years old with hepatocellular carcinoma. This chain's CDR3 is CASSVGVNQPQHF. CDR3 DNA: TGTGCCAGCAGCGTAGGGGTCAATCAGCCCCAGCATTTT.